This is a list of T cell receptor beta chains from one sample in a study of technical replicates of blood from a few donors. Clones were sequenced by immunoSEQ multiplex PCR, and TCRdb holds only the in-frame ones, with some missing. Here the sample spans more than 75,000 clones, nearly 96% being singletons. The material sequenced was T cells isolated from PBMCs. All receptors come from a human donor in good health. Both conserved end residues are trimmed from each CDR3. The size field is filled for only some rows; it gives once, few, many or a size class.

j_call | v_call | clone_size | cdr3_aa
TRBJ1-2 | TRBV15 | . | ATSPETVPLYGYT
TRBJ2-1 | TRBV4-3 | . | ASSPDRASYNEQF
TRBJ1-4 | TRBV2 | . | ASSSSRGRGNEKLF
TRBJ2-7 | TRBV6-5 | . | ATYGGESYEQY
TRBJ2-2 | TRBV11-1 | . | AILRGRAPNTGELF
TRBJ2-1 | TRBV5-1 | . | ASSLEAGGYRSSYNEQF
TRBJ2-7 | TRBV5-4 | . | ASSGRLAREQY
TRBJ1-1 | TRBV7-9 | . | ASSGQGNTEAF
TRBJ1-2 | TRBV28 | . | ASEGDRANGYT
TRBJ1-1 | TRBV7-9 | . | ASSLAQGEAF
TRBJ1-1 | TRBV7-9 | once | ASSLDPTRAF
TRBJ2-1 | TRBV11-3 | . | ASSSRSAGPWNEQF
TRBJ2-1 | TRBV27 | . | ASSDGTGTNNEQF
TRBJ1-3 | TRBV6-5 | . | ASSYSAGGNTIY
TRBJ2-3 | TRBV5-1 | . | ASSFRVAGGQGPTDTQY
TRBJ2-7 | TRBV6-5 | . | ASSSGQWASYEQY
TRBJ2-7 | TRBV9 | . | ASSVGQGAYEQY
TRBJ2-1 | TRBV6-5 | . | ASRRGQGTRNEQF
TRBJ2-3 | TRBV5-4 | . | ASSRDSRSSTDTQY
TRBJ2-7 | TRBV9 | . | ASSAQGTYEQY
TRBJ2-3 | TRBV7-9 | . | ASSQPGWTDTQY
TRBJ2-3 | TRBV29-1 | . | SVDGTGSTQY
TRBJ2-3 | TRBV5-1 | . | ASSVGTSGGGDTQY
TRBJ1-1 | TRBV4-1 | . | ASRRPGTGMRTEAF
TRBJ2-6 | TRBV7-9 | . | ASRGEVKTGANVLT
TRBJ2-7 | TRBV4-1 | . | ASSRTGTAYDEQY
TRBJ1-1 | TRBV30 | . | AWRVWTGGDNTEAF
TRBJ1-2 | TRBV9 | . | ASSTTRSGLYGYT
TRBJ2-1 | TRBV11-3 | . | ASSFSDDEQF
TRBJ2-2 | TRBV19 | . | ASRGSRGQGGTGELF
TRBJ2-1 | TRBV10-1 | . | ASSDTSRVGLTYNEQF
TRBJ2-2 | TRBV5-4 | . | ASSFGLAGNTGELF
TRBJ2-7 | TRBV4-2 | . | ASSQESTYEQY
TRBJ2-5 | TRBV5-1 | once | ASSFPQREVETQY
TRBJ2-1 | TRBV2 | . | ASKGSGPFNEQF
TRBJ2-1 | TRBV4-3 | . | ASSQGAASGGHNEQF
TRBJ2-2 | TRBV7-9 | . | ASSEKGQPLGELF
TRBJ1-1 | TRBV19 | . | ASSRGDRGMNTEAF
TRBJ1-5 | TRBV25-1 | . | ASSEFEGNQPQH
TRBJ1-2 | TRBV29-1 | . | SATTVDGYT
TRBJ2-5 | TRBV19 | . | ASSKGLAEQETQY
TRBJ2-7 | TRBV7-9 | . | ASSLPSGGFYEQY
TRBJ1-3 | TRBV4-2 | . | ASGTSGSLSGNTIY
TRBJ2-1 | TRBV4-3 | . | ASSQSGGRTYNEQF
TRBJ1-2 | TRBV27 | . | ASSPRQGLGYGYT
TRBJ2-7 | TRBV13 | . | ASSLGSSSEQY
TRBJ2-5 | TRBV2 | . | ASTSGSGETQY
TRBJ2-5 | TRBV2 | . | ASSEEVSGVSQETQY
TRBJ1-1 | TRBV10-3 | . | AISDFLEGSTEAF
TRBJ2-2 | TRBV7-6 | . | ASRSRALVVTGELF
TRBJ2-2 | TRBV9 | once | ASSRIGGPNTGELF
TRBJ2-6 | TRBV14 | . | ASSQLDRTYWAGANVLT
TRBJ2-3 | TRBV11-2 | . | ASSLRSRLETDTQY
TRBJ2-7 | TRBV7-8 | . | ASSYGDYEQY
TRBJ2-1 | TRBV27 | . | ASSFQDEGPDNEQF
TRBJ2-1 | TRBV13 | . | ASSLEPGQGGNEQF
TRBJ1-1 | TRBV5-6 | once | ASSRGQGFTEAF
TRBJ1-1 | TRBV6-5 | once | ASSYSKGQTEAF
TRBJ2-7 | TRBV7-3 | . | ASSLSSGRFYEQY